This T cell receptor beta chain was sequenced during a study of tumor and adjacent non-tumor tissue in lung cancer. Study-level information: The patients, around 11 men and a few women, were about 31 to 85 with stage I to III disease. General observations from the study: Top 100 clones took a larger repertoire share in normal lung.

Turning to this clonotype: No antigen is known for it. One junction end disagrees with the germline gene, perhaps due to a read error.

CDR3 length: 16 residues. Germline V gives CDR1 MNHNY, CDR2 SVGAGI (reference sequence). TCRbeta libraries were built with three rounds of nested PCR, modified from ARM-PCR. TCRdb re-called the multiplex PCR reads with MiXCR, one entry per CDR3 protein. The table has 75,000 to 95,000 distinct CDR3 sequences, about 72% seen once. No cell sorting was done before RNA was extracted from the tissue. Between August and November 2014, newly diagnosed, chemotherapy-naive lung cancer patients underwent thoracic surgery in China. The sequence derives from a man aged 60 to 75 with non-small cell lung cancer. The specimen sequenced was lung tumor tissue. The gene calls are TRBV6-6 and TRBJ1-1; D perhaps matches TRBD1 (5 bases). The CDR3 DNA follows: TGTGTCAGCAGGGAAGGGAGGGGTTTTGGGGTAACGGAAGCTTTCTTC. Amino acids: CVSREGRGFGVTEAFF.